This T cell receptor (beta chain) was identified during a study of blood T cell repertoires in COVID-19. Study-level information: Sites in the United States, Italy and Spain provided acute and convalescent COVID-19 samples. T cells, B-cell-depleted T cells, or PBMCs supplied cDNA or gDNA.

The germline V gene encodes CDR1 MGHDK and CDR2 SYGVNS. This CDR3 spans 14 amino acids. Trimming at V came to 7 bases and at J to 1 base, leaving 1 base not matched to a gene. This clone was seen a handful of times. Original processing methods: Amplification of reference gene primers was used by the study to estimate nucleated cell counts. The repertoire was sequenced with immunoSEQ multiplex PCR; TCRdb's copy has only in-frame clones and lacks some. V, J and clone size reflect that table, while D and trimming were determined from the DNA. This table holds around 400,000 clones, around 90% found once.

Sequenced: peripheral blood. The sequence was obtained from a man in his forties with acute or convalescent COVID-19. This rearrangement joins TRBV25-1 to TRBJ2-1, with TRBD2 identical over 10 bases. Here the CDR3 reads CASTGLASYNEQFF. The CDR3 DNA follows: TGTGCCAGCACGGGACTAGCGTCCTACAATGAGCAGTTCTTC.